This TCR beta chain was found in a study of OX40 agonist ivuxolimab in advanced cancers. Study-wide context: Participants, around 80% male, averaged approximately 65 years of age, ranging from about 20 to 80.

A note on this clone: The antigen is undetermined.

Trimming pared 3 bases from V and 2 bases from J, leaving 13 bases between. The germline V gene has CDR1 SGHDN and CDR2 FVKESK. The CDR3 runs to 15 residues. Sequencing was performed with immunoSEQ multiplex PCR; in TCRdb, only in-frame clones are kept and a portion is missing. The sample comprises roughly 71,000 clones, 90% to 95% of which are singletons, and 13% to 15% rests with the top ten. Study outcomes and limitations: The study observed clonal expansion of CD4+ and CD8+ blood T cells by week 6 at 0.1 to 3.0 mg/kg. Clonal expansion was among the lowest in partial responders at 0.1-3.0 mg/kg, especially CD8+.

It was autoimmune disease history or systemic immunosuppression that excluded patients. The V call is TRBV14, the J call TRBJ1-1; D remains ambiguous. The TCR comes from an adult with an advanced solid tumor such as melanoma, head and neck, liver or kidney cancer. Sequencing used CD4+ or CD8+ T cells sorted from blood, obtained in a trial of the OX40 agonist ivuxolimab. CDR3 DNA: TGTGCCAGCAGCCAGCCCCCAGGATCCAACACTGAAGCTTTCTTT. This sequence encodes CASSQPPGSNTEAFF.